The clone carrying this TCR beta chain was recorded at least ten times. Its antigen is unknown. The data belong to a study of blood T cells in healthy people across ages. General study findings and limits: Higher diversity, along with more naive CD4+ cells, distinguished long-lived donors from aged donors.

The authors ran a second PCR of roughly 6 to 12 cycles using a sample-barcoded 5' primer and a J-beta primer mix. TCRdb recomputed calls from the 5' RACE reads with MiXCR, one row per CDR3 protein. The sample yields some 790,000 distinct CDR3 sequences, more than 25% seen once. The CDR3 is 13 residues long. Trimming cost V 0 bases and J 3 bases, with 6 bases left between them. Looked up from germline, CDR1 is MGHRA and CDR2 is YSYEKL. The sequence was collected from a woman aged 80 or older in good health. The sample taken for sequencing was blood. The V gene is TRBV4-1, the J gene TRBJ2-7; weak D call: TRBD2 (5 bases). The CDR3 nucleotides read TGCGCCAGCAGCCAAGACGGGGTCTACGAGCAGTACTTC. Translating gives CASSQDGVYEQYF.